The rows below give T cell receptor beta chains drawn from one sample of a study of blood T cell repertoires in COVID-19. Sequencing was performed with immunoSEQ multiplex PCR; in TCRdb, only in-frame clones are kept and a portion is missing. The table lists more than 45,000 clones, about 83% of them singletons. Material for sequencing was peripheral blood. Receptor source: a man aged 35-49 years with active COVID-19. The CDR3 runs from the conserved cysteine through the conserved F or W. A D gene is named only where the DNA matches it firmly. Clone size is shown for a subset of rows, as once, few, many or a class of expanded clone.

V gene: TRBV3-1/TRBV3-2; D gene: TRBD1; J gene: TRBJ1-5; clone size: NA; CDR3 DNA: TGTGCCAGCAGCCAGGGGACAGGGATCGGCAATCAGCCCCAGCATTTT; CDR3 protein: CASSQGTGIGNQPQHF
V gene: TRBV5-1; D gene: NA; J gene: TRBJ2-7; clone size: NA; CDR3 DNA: TGCGCCAGCAGCCCCTACTTCGGCGGAGCCGCCTACGAGCAGTACTTC; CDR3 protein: CASSPYFGGAAYEQYF
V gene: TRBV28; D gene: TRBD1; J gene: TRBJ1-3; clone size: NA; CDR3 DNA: TGTGCCAGCAGCCGAGACAGGGGCTCTGGAAACACCATATATTTT; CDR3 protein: CASSRDRGSGNTIYF
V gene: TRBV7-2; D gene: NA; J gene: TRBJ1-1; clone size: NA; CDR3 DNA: TGTGCCAGCTCGAGGTTGAACACTGAAGCTTTCTTT; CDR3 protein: CASSRLNTEAFF
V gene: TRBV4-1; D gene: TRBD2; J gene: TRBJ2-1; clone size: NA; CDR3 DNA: TGCGCCAGCAGCCAGAAGGGACTAGCGGGAGAATGGGGACAGTTCTTC; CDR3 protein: CASSQKGLAGEWGQFF
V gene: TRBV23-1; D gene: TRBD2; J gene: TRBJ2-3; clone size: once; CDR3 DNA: TGCGCCAGCAGGCCCACGGGGGGAGATACGCAGTATTTT; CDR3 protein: CASRPTGGDTQYF
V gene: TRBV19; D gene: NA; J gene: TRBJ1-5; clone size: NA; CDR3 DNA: TGTGCCAGTATACCCAGGGCGGACGTTAGCAATCAGCCCCAGCATTTT; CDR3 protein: CASIPRADVSNQPQHF
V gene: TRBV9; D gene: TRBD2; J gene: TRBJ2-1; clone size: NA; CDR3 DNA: TGTGCCAGCAGCCCTACGGCGGGGCTAGCGGCGGGGAATGAGCAGTTCTTC; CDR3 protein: CASSPTAGLAAGNEQFF
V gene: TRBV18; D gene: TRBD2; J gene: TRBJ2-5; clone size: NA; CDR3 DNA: TGTGCCAGCTCACCACGTGCAGCGGGGCCGCAAGAGACCCAGTACTTC; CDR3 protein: CASSPRAAGPQETQYF
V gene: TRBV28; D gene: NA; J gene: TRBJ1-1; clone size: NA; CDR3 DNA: TGTGCCAGCAGTTCCTACTGGGGGCGCCGAAAAACAAAACGTGTCGAAGCTTTCTTT; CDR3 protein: CASSSYWGRRKTKRVEAFF
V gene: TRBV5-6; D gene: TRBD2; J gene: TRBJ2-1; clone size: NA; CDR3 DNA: TGTGCCAGCAGCTTGGCCGGGGGGGCGAGCCCCTACAATGAGCAGTTCTTC; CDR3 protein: CASSLAGGASPYNEQFF
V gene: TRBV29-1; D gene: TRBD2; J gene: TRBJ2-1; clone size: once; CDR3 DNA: TGCAGCGTGGGGACTAGCCTCTACAATGAGCAGTTCTTC; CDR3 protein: CSVGTSLYNEQFF
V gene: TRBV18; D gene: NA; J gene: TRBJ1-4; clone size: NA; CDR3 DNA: TGTGCCAGCTCACCCCAGGGTTTTGCAACTAATGAAAAACTGTTTTTT; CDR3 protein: CASSPQGFATNEKLFF
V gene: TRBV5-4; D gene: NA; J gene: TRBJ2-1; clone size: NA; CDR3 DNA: TGTGCCAGCAGCTTCCGGACTACTTACAATGAGCAGTTCTTC; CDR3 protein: CASSFRTTYNEQFF
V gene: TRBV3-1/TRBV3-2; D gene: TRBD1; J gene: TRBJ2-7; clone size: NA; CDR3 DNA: TGTGCCAGCAGCCAAGACAGGGGGCTCAACGAGCAGTACTTC; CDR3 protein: CASSQDRGLNEQYF
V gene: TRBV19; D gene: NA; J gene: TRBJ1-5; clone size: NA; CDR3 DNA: TGTGCCAGTAGTAGTGGGGTGAGGGCCGGTCAGCCCCAGCATTTT; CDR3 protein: CASSSGVRAGQPQHF
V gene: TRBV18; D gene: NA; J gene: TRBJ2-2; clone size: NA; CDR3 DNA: TGTGCCAGCTCGGCCCGGGGAGGGAACACCGGGGAGCTGTTTTTT; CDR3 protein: CASSARGGNTGELFF
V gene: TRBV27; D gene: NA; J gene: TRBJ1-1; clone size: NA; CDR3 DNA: TGTGCCAGCAGTTCATTCAGGGCTGAAGCTTTCTTT; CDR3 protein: CASSSFRAEAFF
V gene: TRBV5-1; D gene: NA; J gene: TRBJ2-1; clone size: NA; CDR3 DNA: TGCGCCAGCAGCACAGCCGGGACAACGTTCAATGAGCAGTTCTTC; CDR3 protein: CASSTAGTTFNEQFF
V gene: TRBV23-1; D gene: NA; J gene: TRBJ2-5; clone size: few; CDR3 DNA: TGCGCCAGCAGTCAACAGGATGAGGAGACCCAGTACTTC; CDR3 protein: CASSQQDEETQYF
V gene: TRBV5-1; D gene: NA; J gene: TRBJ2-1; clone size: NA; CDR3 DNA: TGCGCCAGCAGCTCGTCGGGAAATTCCTACAATGAGCAGTTCTTC; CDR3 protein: CASSSSGNSYNEQFF
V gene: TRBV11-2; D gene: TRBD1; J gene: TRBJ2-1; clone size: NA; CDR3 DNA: TGTGCCAGCAGCTCTAGTCTCGGGACAGGGGGTTACAATGAGCAGTTCTTC; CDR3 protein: CASSSSLGTGGYNEQFF
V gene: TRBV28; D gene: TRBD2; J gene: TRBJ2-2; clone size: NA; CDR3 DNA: TGTGCCAGCAGGCCGGGACTAGCGGGAGGAGGGACCGGGGAGCTGTTTTTT; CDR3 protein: CASRPGLAGGGTGELFF
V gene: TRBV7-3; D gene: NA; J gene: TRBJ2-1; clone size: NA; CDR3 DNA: TGTGCCAGCAGCCTCAGAGGACTTGACGGGGATGAGCAGTTCTTC; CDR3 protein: CASSLRGLDGDEQFF
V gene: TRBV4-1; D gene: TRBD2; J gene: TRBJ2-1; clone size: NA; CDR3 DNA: TGCGCCAGCAGCCCTTTGACTAGCCACAATGAGCAGTTCTTC; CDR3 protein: CASSPLTSHNEQFF
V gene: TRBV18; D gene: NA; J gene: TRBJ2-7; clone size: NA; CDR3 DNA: TGTGCCAGCTCGGACAGCCCGGTGGGCGAGCAGTACTTC; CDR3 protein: CASSDSPVGEQYF
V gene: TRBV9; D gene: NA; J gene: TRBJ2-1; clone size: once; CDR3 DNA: TGTGCCAGCAGCTCGACTCTAAATGAACCCTCTCTCGTGTATGAGCAGTTCTTC; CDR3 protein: CASSSTLNEPSLVYEQFF
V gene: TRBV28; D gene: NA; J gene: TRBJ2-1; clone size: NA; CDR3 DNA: TGTGCCAGCAGTTTATCAGGGAATTTAAATGAGCAGTTCTTC; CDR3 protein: CASSLSGNLNEQFF
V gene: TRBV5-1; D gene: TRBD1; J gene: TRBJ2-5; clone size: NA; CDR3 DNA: TGCGCCAGCAGGAGGGACAGTCAAGAGACCCAGTACTTC; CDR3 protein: CASRRDSQETQYF
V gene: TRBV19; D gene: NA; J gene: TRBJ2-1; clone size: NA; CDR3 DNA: TGTGCCAGTAGTATGGGACTCTCCTACAATGAGCAGTTCTTC; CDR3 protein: CASSMGLSYNEQFF
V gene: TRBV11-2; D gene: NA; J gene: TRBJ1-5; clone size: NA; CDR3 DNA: TGTGCCAGCAGCTTCAATAGCAATCAGCCCCAGCATTTT; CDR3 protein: CASSFNSNQPQHF
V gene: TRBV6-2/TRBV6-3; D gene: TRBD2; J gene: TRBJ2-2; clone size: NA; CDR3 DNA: TGTGCCAGCAGTTACTCGGCTAGCGGGAGGGCAACGGTCCCCGGGGAGCTGTTTTTT; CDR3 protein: CASSYSASGRATVPGELFF
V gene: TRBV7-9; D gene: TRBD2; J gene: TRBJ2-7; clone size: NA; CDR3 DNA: TGTGCCAGCAGCCCTAGCCCCCTGGCTAGCGGGAGCGAGCAGTACTTC; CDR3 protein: CASSPSPLASGSEQYF
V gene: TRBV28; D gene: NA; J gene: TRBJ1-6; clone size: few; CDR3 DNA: TGTGCCAGCAGTTTCCTGCGGGATTCACCCCTCCACTTT; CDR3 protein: CASSFLRDSPLHF
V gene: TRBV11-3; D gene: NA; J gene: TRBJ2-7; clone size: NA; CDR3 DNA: TGTGCCAGCAGCTTGCTGGGGGGGGCTACCTACGAGCAGTACTTC; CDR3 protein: CASSLLGGATYEQYF
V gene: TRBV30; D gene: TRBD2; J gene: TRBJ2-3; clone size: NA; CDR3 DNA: TGTGCTGGAATAGCGGGAGGTTCCACAGATACGCAGTATTTT; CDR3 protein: CAGIAGGSTDTQYF